These 30 T cell receptor beta chains originate from one sample sequenced in a study of T cells in Graves' hyperthyroidism and ophthalmopathy. From RNA transcripts, TCR beta CDR3 regions were amplified. The study used the HTBI primer set for a first-round RT-PCR of the TCR CDR3. MiXCR was run by TCRdb on the multiplex PCR reads, yielding one entry per CDR3 protein. The table records 550,000 to 800,000 distinct CDR3 sequences, about 18% of them present only once. Sequenced: blood. The receptors shown here come from a man in his forties or fifties with Graves' hyperthyroidism.

The sample holds many counts of this clonotype. This rearrangement joins TRBV28 to TRBJ2-1; tentatively, D is TRBD2 (5 bases). The germline CDR1 and CDR2 sequences are MDHEN and SYDVKM. The CDR3 totals 15 residues. With 6 bases removed from V and 3 bases from J, the gap between germline ends came to 15 bases. The CDR3 loop is CASSRRTDNYNEQFF. In DNA, the CDR3 is TGTGCCAGCAGCCGCCGGACTGATAACTACAATGAGCAGTTCTTC.

This clonotype was observed many times. The chain links TRBV10-3 to TRBJ2-7; the match to TRBD1 covers 7 bases. Germline loops: CDR1 ENHRY, CDR2 SYGVKD. The CDR3 is 14 residues long. The trim removed 3 bases at V and 5 bases at J, leaving 7 bases unmatched. This chain's CDR3 is CAISDRDSGDEQYF. CDR3 coding DNA: TGTGCCATCAGTGACCGGGACAGTGGGGACGAGCAGTACTTC.

With regard to this clonotype: Relative to the germline gene, one junction end is altered; a read error may explain this. The chain has TRBV13 and TRBJ2-7; D is unclear. This CDR3 has 14 amino acids. Germline V gives CDR1 PRHDT, CDR2 FYEKMQ (reference sequence). The CDR3 region has the DNA TGTGCCAGCAGCGCGACGGCGAGCTCCTACGGGCAGTACTTC. It translates to CASSATASSYGQYF.

The chain joins TRBV4-3 to TRBJ1-2; 8 bases align to TRBD1. Germline loops: CDR1 LGHNA, CDR2 YSLEER. This CDR3 is 15 amino acids long. The junction had 8 bases not matched to a gene; V was cut back by 4 bases and J by 4 bases. The CDR3 region is CASSLSHRGIYGYTF. CDR3 nucleotides: TGCGCCAGCAGCCTTAGCCACAGGGGGATCTATGGCTACACCTTC.

This clonotype was seen a few times. This sequence joins TRBV5-1 and TRBJ2-1; a weak D match, TRBD2 (6 bases). V was trimmed by 0 bases and J by 14 bases, leaving 18 bases between them. The CDR3 spans 14 residues. CDR1 SGHRS and CDR2 YFSETQ come from the germline V gene. The CDR3 nucleotides read TGCGCCAGCAGCTTGGATTGGGTTAGCGGAGATGAGTTCTTC. Protein sequence: CASSLDWVSGDEFF.

At least ten counts were recorded for this clonotype. This chain uses TRBV28 with TRBJ2-6; no definite D call. The germline V gene encodes CDR1 MDHEN and CDR2 SYDVKM. Trimming pared 2 bases from V and 2 bases from J, leaving 10 bases between. The CDR3 is 16 residues long. CDR3 protein: CASSLTDLPGANVLTF. CDR3 DNA sequence: TGTGCCAGCAGTTTAACTGACTTGCCTGGGGCCAACGTCCTGACTTTC.

This clonotype appeared many times. This chain joins TRBV11-2 and TRBJ2-5; TRBD2 matches 7 bases. V was pared by 5 bases and J by 3 bases, with 12 bases of the junction left unmatched. Germline V gives CDR1 SGHAT, CDR2 FQNNGV. CDR3 size: 16 residues. The CDR3: CASSTPGGRVKETQYF. The DNA for the CDR3 is TGTGCCAGCAGCACACCCGGGGGGAGAGTAAAAGAGACCCAGTACTTC.

This clonotype was recorded many times. The V and J genes are TRBV27 and TRBJ2-5; 12 bases fit TRBD2. Unmatched junction bases numbered 13, after V lost 4 bases and J lost 4 bases. The CDR3 spans 18 residues. Germline V gene lookup returns CDR1 MNHEY and CDR2 SMNVEV (reference sequence). In DNA, the CDR3 is TGTGCCAGCAGTTCCCTAGCGGGAGGGCCGAGGTTAGGAGAGACCCAGTACTTC. The encoded protein is CASSSLAGGPRLGETQYF.

The genes are TRBV12-3 or TRBV12-4 and TRBJ2-1; TRBD1 matches 8 bases. V gave up 6 bases and J gave up 0 bases; unmatched junction bases: 4. The CDR3 extends over 15 amino acids. The CDR3 region is CASRHGQGSYNEQFF. The DNA for the CDR3 is TGTGCCAGCAGACACGGACAGGGCTCCTACAATGAGCAGTTCTTC.

This clonotype has just a few counts. In DNA, the CDR3 is TGCAGTGCTAGAGCCACGGGCCCCACTAACTATGGCTACACCTTC. It translates to CSARATGPTNYGYTF. This chain joins TRBV20-1 and TRBJ1-2; no clear D gene. In germline, CDR1 is DFQATT, CDR2 SNEGSKA (reference sequence). Trimming removed 1 base at V and 0 bases at J, with 12 bases between. The CDR3 has 15 residues.

In this sample, this clonotype turned up a few times. The chain couples TRBV9 to TRBJ2-1; 9 bases are shared with TRBD2. V lost 3 bases, J lost 3 bases, and 4 bases stayed unmatched. CDR3 length: 15 residues. The germline V gene has CDR1 SGDLS and CDR2 YYNGEE. The CDR3 bases are TGTGCCAGCAGCGCTAATAGCGGGAGCTACAATGAGCAGTTCTTC. Its translation: CASSANSGSYNEQFF.

The sample holds many counts of this clonotype. This sequence joins TRBV28 and TRBJ2-5; perhaps TRBD2 as D (6 bases). V gave up 6 bases and J gave up 1 base, with 18 bases separating them. CDR1 MDHEN and CDR2 SYDVKM come from the germline V gene. The CDR3 length is 16 residues. CDR3 protein: CASRPYSGSTQETQYF. Written as DNA, the CDR3 is TGTGCCAGCAGGCCATATTCCGGGAGTACCCAAGAGACCCAGTACTTC.

The chain recombines TRBV7-3 with TRBJ1-2; unclear D gene. The V gene lost 0 bases and the J gene lost 2 bases, with 7 bases spanning the gap. This CDR3 spans 14 amino acids. Germline CDR1 SGHTA, CDR2 FQGTGA. The CDR3 loop reads CASSLTVGNYGYTF. DNA of the CDR3: TGTGCCAGCAGCTTAACGGTGGGGAACTATGGCTACACCTTC. Full variable domain (outside the CDR3, taken from reference TRBV7-3 and TRBJ1-2): GAGVSQTPSNKVTEKGKYVELRCDPISGHTALYWYRQSLGQGPEFLIYFQGTGAADDSGLPNDRFFAVRPEGSVSTLKIQRTERGDSAVYLCASSLTVGNYGYTFGSGTRLTVV.

This sequence joins TRBV30 and TRBJ2-7; 10 nucleotides agree with TRBD1. The CDR3 length is 13 residues. The trim removed 8 bases at V and 4 bases at J, leaving 8 bases unmatched. CDR1 and CDR2 from the germline V gene are GTSNPN and SVGIG (reference sequence). The CDR3 sequence: CAGDRGQGYEQYF. CDR3 DNA sequence: TGTGCCGGAGACAGGGGGCAAGGATACGAGCAGTACTTC. The full variable domain, in which reference TRBV30 and TRBJ2-7 provide the parts outside the CDR3, is SQTIHQWPATLVQPVGSPLSLECTVEGTSNPNLYWYRQAAGRGLQLLFYSVGIGQISSEVPQNLSASRPQDRQFILSSKKLLLSDSGFYLCAGDRGQGYEQYFGPGTRLTVT.

At least ten counts were recorded for this clonotype. The rearrangement uses TRBV28 and TRBJ1-1; 8 nucleotides match TRBD1. CDR3 length: 14 amino acids. The V gene's germline CDR1 is MDHEN and CDR2 SYDVKM. V gave up 6 bases and J gave up 4 bases; unmatched junction bases: 7. This CDR3 is CASRSNDRGTEAFF. The CDR3 DNA reads TGTGCCAGCAGATCGAACGACAGGGGCACTGAAGCTTTCTTT.

This clonotype was detected many times. V and J are TRBV10-1 and TRBJ2-3, with TRBD2 identical over 8 bases. Losses at the gene ends were 5 bases for V and 2 bases for J; bases not matched to a gene: 6. The CDR3 is made up of 15 amino acids. Germline loops: CDR1 WNHNN, CDR2 SYGVQD (reference sequence). In DNA, the CDR3 is TGCGCCAGCAGTTCTACTAGCGGCCCCACAGATACGCAGTATTTT. Protein sequence: CASSSTSGPTDTQYF.

The gene calls are TRBV13 and TRBJ2-2; D tentatively reads TRBD1 or TRBD2 (5 bases each). This CDR3 comprises 15 residues. CDR1 PRHDT and CDR2 FYEKMQ come from the germline V gene (reference sequence). V was shortened by 6 bases and J by 6 bases, with 17 bases between the two germline ends. The CDR3 DNA reads as TGTGCCAGCAGGGGGGATAGAGGGATCGCCGGGGAGCTGTTTTTT. It is translated as CASRGDRGIAGELFF.

This clonotype occurred many times. The V gene is TRBV12-3 or TRBV12-4, the J gene TRBJ2-5, with D perhaps TRBD2 (6 bases). V dropped 0 bases and J dropped 5 bases, with 10 bases sitting between them. The CDR3 length is 14 residues. The CDR3 is CASSLARRGETQYF. CDR3 DNA: TGTGCCAGCAGTTTAGCGCGGAGGGGTGAGACCCAGTACTTC.

This clonotype showed up many times. The chain has TRBV28 and TRBJ2-1, with D hard to call. Germline CDR1 and CDR2: MDHEN and SYDVKM. Trimming cost V 6 bases and J 6 bases, with 15 bases left between them. The CDR3 covers 14 residues. DNA for the CDR3: TGTGCCAGCAGGAAAGGTCCCTCCCGCAATGAGCAGTTCTTC. Protein product: CASRKGPSRNEQFF.

This clonotype came up many times. This chain connects TRBV5-5 to TRBJ2-3, with D tentatively TRBD1 or TRBD2 (6 bases each). Trimming cost V 0 bases and J 3 bases, with 11 bases left between them. Germline V lookup: CDR1 SGHKS, CDR2 YYEKEE (reference sequence). The CDR3 runs 15 residues. Written as DNA, the CDR3 is TGTGCCAGCAGCTTGGTAGGGGGGTCGACAGATACGCAGTATTTT. Residues: CASSLVGGSTDTQYF. Using reference TRBV5-5 and TRBJ2-3 for the parts outside the CDR3, the full variable domain is DAGVTQSPTHLIKTRGQQVTLRCSPISGHKSVSWYQQVLGQGPQFIFQYYEKEERGRGNFPDRFSARQFPNYSSELNVNALLLGDSALYLCASSLVGGSTDTQYFGPGTRLTVL.

The chain is built from TRBV6-2 or TRBV6-3 and TRBJ2-3; 8 bases align to TRBD2. Germline V gene lookup returns CDR1 MNHEY and CDR2 SVGEGT. This CDR3 spans 16 amino acids. V gave up 7 bases and J gave up 3 bases; unmatched junction bases: 12. The CDR3, as DNA: TGTGCCAGCAAAGGTCAGCGCGGGAGGTCAACAGATACGCAGTATTTT. Translating gives CASKGQRGRSTDTQYF.

This clonotype showed up many times. The chain couples TRBV2 to TRBJ2-7, with TRBD2 matching over 7 bases. This CDR3 is 16 amino acids long. Germline CDR1 and CDR2: SNHLY and FYNNEI. Unmatched junction bases numbered 8, after V lost 2 bases and J lost 1 base. The CDR3 region is CASSEWSGTGSYEQYF. The CDR3, as DNA: TGTGCCAGCAGTGAATGGAGCGGGACGGGTTCCTACGAGCAGTACTTC.

To note about this clonotype: The conserved phenylalanine or tryptophan is not found at the CDR3 terminus, so this likely reflects a read error. J is TRBJ2-2 and V is TRBV24-1; D might be TRBD1 (5 bases). CDR1 and CDR2 (germline): KGHDR, SFDVKD. This CDR3 contains 18 residues. V was cut by 1 base and J by 4 bases, with 18 bases left in between. The CDR3 spells CATSDLGRAASGTGELFV. CDR3 in DNA: TGTGCCACCAGTGATTTAGGCAGGGCAGCGAGTGGCACCGGGGAGCTGTTTGTT.

Many counts were recorded for this clonotype. CDR3 sequence (DNA): TGTGCCAGCAGCTTTACTAGCGGGATGATCTCCTACGAGCAGTACTTC. This encodes CASSFTSGMISYEQYF. The J gene is TRBJ2-7, the V gene TRBV11-2; 10 nucleotides align to TRBD2. This CDR3 spans 16 amino acids. Germline loops: CDR1 SGHAT, CDR2 FQNNGV. V lost 3 bases and J lost 0; bases outside the gene matches: 5. Looking up the rest from reference TRBV11-2 and TRBJ2-7 gives the full variable domain: EAGVAQSPRYKIIEKRQSVAFWCNPISGHATLYWYQQILGQGPKLLIQFQNNGVVDDSQLPKDRFSAERLKGVDSTLKIQPAKLEDSAVYLCASSFTSGMISYEQYFGPGTRLTVT.

In this sample, this clonotype turned up a few times. The chain links TRBV7-2 to TRBJ2-7, with TRBD1 matching 7 bases. Per the germline V gene, CDR1 is SGHTA and CDR2 is FQGNSA. V shed 4 bases, J shed 2 bases, and the junction held 8 bases outside the gene matches. The length of the CDR3 is 15 residues. The CDR3 coding sequence is TGTGCCAGCAGCTCACTCGGGACAGCACCCTACGAGCAGTACTTC. Protein product: CASSSLGTAPYEQYF.

Concerning this clonotype itself: No conserved phenylalanine or tryptophan is present at the end of the CDR3, so a read error is the likely explanation. The J gene is TRBJ2-2, the V gene TRBV14; no definite D call. The CDR3 contains 17 residues. V was cut by 0 bases and J by 2 bases, with 13 bases left in between. CDR1 is SGHDN, CDR2 FVKESK, per germline. The CDR3 region has the DNA TGTGCCAGCAGCCAAGATTTTACGGGCGGTAACACCGGGGAGCTGTTTCTT. It specifies CASSQDFTGGNTGELFL.

This clonotype was seen a handful of times. V usage is TRBV20-1 and J usage is TRBJ1-5; tentative D call: TRBD1 (6 bases). V shed 1 base and J shed 6 bases, with 10 bases lying between them. Per the germline V gene, CDR1 is DFQATT and CDR2 is SNEGSKA (reference sequence). There are 13 residues in the CDR3. CDR3: CSARVQGGQPQHF. In DNA, the CDR3 is TGCAGTGCTAGAGTACAGGGAGGTCAGCCCCAGCATTTT.

Ten or more counts support this clonotype. This sequence joins TRBV12-3 or TRBV12-4 and TRBJ1-2, with D maybe TRBD1 (5 bases). The CDR3 extends over 12 amino acids. The V gene lost 5 bases and the J gene lost 8 bases, with 12 bases spanning the gap. In nucleotides, the CDR3 is TGTGCCAGCAGTCCCGACAGAGTCGGCTACACCTTC. The encoded protein is CASSPDRVGYTF.

This clonotype was detected many times. This chain connects TRBV6-1 to TRBJ1-5; D remains unclear. The CDR3 sequence is 14 residues long. CDR1 and CDR2 (germline): MNHNS, SASEGT. Trimming pared 2 bases from V and 5 bases from J, leaving 10 bases between. The CDR3 DNA reads TGTGCCAGCAGTGAAAATTTTCAGGATCAGCCCCAGCATTTT. This gives the protein CASSENFQDQPQHF.

This clonotype has a count of ten or more. V usage is TRBV28 and J usage is TRBJ1-4, with D possibly TRBD1 on 5 matching bases. V lost 6 bases and J lost 8, with 16 bases in between. Per germline, CDR1 MDHEN and CDR2 SYDVKM. CDR3 length equals 14 residues. The CDR3 loop is CASRVMGELEKLFF. CDR3 DNA sequence: TGTGCCAGCAGGGTGATGGGGGAATTAGAAAAACTGTTTTTT.